The sequence of this TCR beta chain was determined in a study of cytomegalovirus exposure and HLA in healthy donors. The study's findings and limits: With high specificity and sensitivity, the classifier reportedly diagnosed cytomegalovirus status. The study flagged roughly 160 TCR beta chains as cytomegalovirus-associated.

Only in-frame clones appear in the TCRdb table, and some are missing; sequencing was by immunoSEQ multiplex PCR. This sample has more than 250,000 clones, with 80% to 90% found just once. On this clone itself: Its target is unknown.

CDR1 is MNHEY, CDR2 SMNVEV, per germline (reference sequence). V trimming: 4 bases; J trimming: 5 bases; junction bases outside the gene matches: 6. The CDR3 contains 16 residues. The chain carries TRBV27 and TRBJ2-5, with TRBD2 identical over 14 bases. Material for sequencing was PBMCs. This sequence originates from a young woman in good health and CMV-seronegative. The CDR3 DNA is TGTGCCAGCAGTTCGGGACTAGCGGGAGTCGGGGAGACCCAGTACTTC. Translating gives CASSSGLAGVGETQYF.